The rows below give T cell receptor beta chains drawn from one sample of a study of control samples from healthy donors and cancer patients. This table comes from immunoSEQ multiplex PCR, and its TCRdb copy is limited to in-frame clones, with some not included. The table shows 150,000 or so clones, with around 96% occurring only once. Sequencing input: blood. These receptors were collected from a woman in her thirties or forties in good health. Both conserved end residues are part of each CDR3. A D gene is named only where the DNA matches it firmly. The size field is filled for only some rows; it gives once, few, many or a size class.

CDR3 length,V gene,J gene,clone size,D gene,CDR3 DNA,CDR3 protein
13,TRBV30,TRBJ1-1,-,-,TGTGCCTGGAGTGCGGGGTTCGGCACTGAAGCTTTCTTT,CAWSAGFGTEAFF
14,TRBV28,TRBJ1-6,few,-,TGTGCCAGCAGTTTCGACATCGGCAGGGTGTCCCTCCACTTT,CASSFDIGRVSLHF
10,TRBV2,TRBJ1-2,-,-,TGTGCCAGCAAAAACTATGGCTACACCTTC,CASKNYGYTF
13,TRBV3-1/TRBV3-2,TRBJ1-1,-,TRBD1,TGTGCCAGCAGCTACACAGGGGATACTGAAGCTTTCTTT,CASSYTGDTEAFF
15,TRBV3-1/TRBV3-2,TRBJ2-4,-,-,TGTGCCAGCAGCCAAGAGCCCATAGCCAAAAACATTCAGTACTTC,CASSQEPIAKNIQYF
15,TRBV7-8,TRBJ1-5,few,-,TGTGCCAGCAGCTTATCAGGGAATAGCAATCAGCCCCAGCATTTT,CASSLSGNSNQPQHF
13,TRBV11-2,TRBJ1-2,-,TRBD1,TGTGCCAGCAGCTTCGGACAGGGGCAAGGCTACACCTTC,CASSFGQGQGYTF
18,TRBV19,TRBJ1-3,-,-,TGTGCCAGTTCCGCAATTATTCAGGGCACCAGGTCTGGAAACACCATATATTTT,CASSAIIQGTRSGNTIYF
14,TRBV7-7,TRBJ2-2,-,TRBD1,TGTGCTAGCAGCTTAGACAGGGGCACCGGGGAGCTGTTTTTT,CASSLDRGTGELFF
14,TRBV18,TRBJ1-1,-,-,TGTGCCAGCTCACCCCCCTTGGGGAACACTGAAGCTTTCTTT,CASSPPLGNTEAFF
12,TRBV7-8,TRBJ1-5,-,-,TGTGCCAGCAGCCAACCGGGTTGGCCCCAGCATTTT,CASSQPGWPQHF
14,TRBV6-5,TRBJ1-2,once,TRBD1,TGTGCCAGCAGTTGGGGACAGCTCCTTGGTGGCTACACCTTC,CASSWGQLLGGYTF
14,TRBV5-1,TRBJ2-7,-,TRBD1,TGCGCCAGCAGCTTGAGCGGACAGGGGTACGAGCAGTACTTC,CASSLSGQGYEQYF
13,TRBV19,TRBJ2-7,-,-,TGTGCCAGTAGTGGCCGGAGTGGCTACGAGCAGTACTTC,CASSGRSGYEQYF
12,TRBV29-1,TRBJ2-5,-,-,TGCAGCGTTATTAGGCAACAAGAGACCCAGTACTTC,CSVIRQQETQYF
16,TRBV9,TRBJ1-6,-,-,TGTGCCAGCAGCCTAGGACAGCTAAGGGTCAATTCACCCCTCCACTTT,CASSLGQLRVNSPLHF
17,TRBV6-1,TRBJ1-2,-,TRBD1,TGTGCCAGCAGTGACGGGGGACAGGGTGTCCAGAGAAGAGGCTACACCTTC,CASSDGGQGVQRRGYTF
13,TRBV7-6,TRBJ1-1,-,-,TGTGCCAGCAGCGCGGACTTGAACACTGAAGCTTTCTTT,CASSADLNTEAFF
10,TRBV20-1,TRBJ1-1,-,-,TGCAGTGCCACGAACACTGAAGCTTTCTTT,CSATNTEAFF
19,TRBV27,TRBJ2-7,-,-,TGTGCCAGCAGTTCAAGGGTAATCGGGCGCCTGATCAACTCCTACGAGCAGTACTTC,CASSSRVIGRLINSYEQYF
16,TRBV21-1,TRBJ1-6,once,-,TGTGCCAGCAGCCCCAGAGACATGTACTCCCTATCACCCCTCCACTTT,CASSPRDMYSLSPLHF
12,TRBV27,TRBJ1-1,once,-,TGTGCCAGCAGTGCCCTTGGGGGGGGAGCTTTCTTT,CASSALGGGAFF
14,TRBV7-2,TRBJ2-1,-,-,TGTGCCAGCAGCTTCGAGGGGAGGCACAATGAGCAGTTCTTC,CASSFEGRHNEQFF
17,TRBV7-9,TRBJ1-5,-,-,TGTGCCAGCAGCAGGGGGGGTGGTATGCATAGCAATCAGCCCCAGCATTTT,CASSRGGGMHSNQPQHF
12,TRBV12-3/TRBV12-4,TRBJ2-7,-,-,TGTGCCAGCAGTCTACACCATAGGGAGCAGTACTTC,CASSLHHREQYF
14,TRBV9,TRBJ1-1,-,-,TGTGCCAGCAGCGGAACCGCGGGGGGCACTGAAGCTTTCTTT,CASSGTAGGTEAFF
14,TRBV2,TRBJ1-2,-,TRBD1,TGTGCCAGCAGTGATCAGGGGGAGCTCGTTGGCTACACCTTC,CASSDQGELVGYTF
15,TRBV7-2,TRBJ2-4,-,TRBD2,TGTGCCAGCAGCTTTACTAGCGGGAGAGGAAACATTCAGTACTTC,CASSFTSGRGNIQYF
13,TRBV5-1,TRBJ2-7,once,TRBD1,TGCGCCAGCAGCTCCCTGACAGGGAACGAGCAGTACTTC,CASSSLTGNEQYF
13,TRBV7-2,TRBJ1-2,-,-,TGTGCCAGCAGGGCTGGACGAGAATATGGCTACACCTTC,CASRAGREYGYTF
16,TRBV4-1,TRBJ2-3,-,TRBD1,TGCGCCAGCAGCCACTCCCGGGACAGTCACACAGATACGCAGTATTTT,CASSHSRDSHTDTQYF
14,TRBV3-1/TRBV3-2,TRBJ2-3,-,-,TGTGCCAGCAGCCAAACAGGTCTTGGAGATACGCAGTATTTT,CASSQTGLGDTQYF
13,TRBV20-1,TRBJ1-2,once,-,TGCAGTGCTAGTCAGGGGACCAACTATGGCTACACCTTC,CSASQGTNYGYTF
11,TRBV2,TRBJ2-7,-,-,TGTGCCAGCAGGGAGGAATACGAGCAGTACTTC,CASREEYEQYF
14,TRBV4-1,TRBJ1-2,-,-,TGCGCCAGCAGCCAAGATCAACCCTCCAGGGGCTACACCTTC,CASSQDQPSRGYTF
17,TRBV28,TRBJ2-5,-,TRBD2,TGTGCCAGCAGTTTACCCGGACAGGGACTAGCGGAAGAGACCCAGTACTTC,CASSLPGQGLAEETQYF
14,TRBV6-4,TRBJ1-5,-,-,TGTGCCAGCAGTGACGAGGTCGGGGGTGCGCCCCAGCATTTT,CASSDEVGGAPQHF
15,TRBV6-5,TRBJ1-1,-,TRBD1,TGTGCCAGCAGCATAGGGGGCAGAATCAACACTGAAGCTTTCTTT,CASSIGGRINTEAFF
16,TRBV4-3,TRBJ2-1,-,TRBD2,TGCGCCAGCAGCCAAGATCTTGGACTAGCGGGAGATGAGCAGTTCTTC,CASSQDLGLAGDEQFF
14,TRBV10-3,TRBJ1-1,-,TRBD1,TGTGCCACACAGGGGCAGACTGAGAACACTGAAGCTTTCTTT,CATQGQTENTEAFF
14,TRBV9,TRBJ1-2,-,TRBD1,TGTGCCAGCAGCGTATCCGGGACAGGGGGCGGCTACACCTTC,CASSVSGTGGGYTF
14,TRBV7-9,TRBJ1-1,-,-,TGTGCCAGCAGCTTAACAGGGACTTGGACTGAAGCTTTCTTT,CASSLTGTWTEAFF
16,TRBV5-5,TRBJ1-1,-,-,TGTGCCAGCAGCTTGTCTTTTGCTCTGGAAAACACTGAAGCTTTCTTT,CASSLSFALENTEAFF
16,TRBV18,TRBJ1-1,-,-,TGTGCCAGCTCACCTGCGTCGGTCCTCATGAACACTGAAGCTTTCTTT,CASSPASVLMNTEAFF
12,TRBV6-5,TRBJ1-2,-,-,TGTGCCAGCAGCAAAGACCGCTATGGCTACACCTTC,CASSKDRYGYTF
13,TRBV6-5,TRBJ2-3,-,TRBD1,TGTGCCAGCAGGAGGGGGCATTCAGATACGCAGTATTTT,CASRRGHSDTQYF
15,TRBV13,TRBJ2-1,-,-,TGTGCCAGCAGCGCAGGGGCGGGAGCTTACAATGAGCAGTTCTTC,CASSAGAGAYNEQFF
14,TRBV9,TRBJ1-1,-,-,TGTGCCAGCTCGCCGGGGGCGAGAGACACTGAAGCTTTCTTT,CASSPGARDTEAFF